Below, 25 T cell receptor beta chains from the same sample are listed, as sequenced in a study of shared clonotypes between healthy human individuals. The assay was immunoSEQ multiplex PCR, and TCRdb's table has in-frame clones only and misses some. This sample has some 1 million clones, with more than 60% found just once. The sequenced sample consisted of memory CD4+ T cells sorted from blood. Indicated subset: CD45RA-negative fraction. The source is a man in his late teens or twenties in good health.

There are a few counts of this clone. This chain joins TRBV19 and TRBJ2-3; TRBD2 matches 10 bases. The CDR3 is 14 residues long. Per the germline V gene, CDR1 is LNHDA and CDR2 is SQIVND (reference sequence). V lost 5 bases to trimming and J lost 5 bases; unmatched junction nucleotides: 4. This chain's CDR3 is CASSGAGGEDTQYF. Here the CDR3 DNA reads TGTGCCAGTAGTGGAGCGGGAGGGGAAGATACGCAGTATTTT.

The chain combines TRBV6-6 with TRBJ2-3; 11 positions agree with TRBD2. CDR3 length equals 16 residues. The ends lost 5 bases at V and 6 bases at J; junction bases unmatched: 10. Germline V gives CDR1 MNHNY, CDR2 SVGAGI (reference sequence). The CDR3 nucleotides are TGTGCCAGCAGTGCCATCCTAGCGGGAGGATCCGATACGCAGTATTTT. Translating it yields CASSAILAGGSDTQYF.

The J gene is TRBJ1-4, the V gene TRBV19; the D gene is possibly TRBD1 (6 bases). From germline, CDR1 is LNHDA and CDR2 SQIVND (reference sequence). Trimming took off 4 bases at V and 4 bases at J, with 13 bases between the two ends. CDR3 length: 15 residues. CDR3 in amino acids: CASSTADRYNEKLFF. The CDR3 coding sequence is TGTGCCAGTAGTACCGCGGACAGATATAATGAAAAACTGTTTTTT.

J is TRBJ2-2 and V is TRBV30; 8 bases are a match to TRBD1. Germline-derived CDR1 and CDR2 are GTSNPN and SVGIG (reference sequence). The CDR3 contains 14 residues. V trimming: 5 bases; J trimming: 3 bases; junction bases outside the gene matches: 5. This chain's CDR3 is CAWGTGFYTGELFF. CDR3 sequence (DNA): TGTGCCTGGGGGACAGGATTCTACACCGGGGAGCTGTTTTTT. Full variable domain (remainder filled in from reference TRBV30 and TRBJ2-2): SQTIHQWPATLVQPVGSPLSLECTVEGTSNPNLYWYRQAAGRGLQLLFYSVGIGQISSEVPQNLSASRPQDRQFILSSKKLLLSDSGFYLCAWGTGFYTGELFFGEGSRLTVL.

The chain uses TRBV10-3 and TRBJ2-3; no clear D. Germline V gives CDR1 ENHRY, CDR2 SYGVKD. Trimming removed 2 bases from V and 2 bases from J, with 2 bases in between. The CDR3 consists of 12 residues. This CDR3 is CAISELTDTQYF. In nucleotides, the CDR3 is TGTGCCATCAGTGAGCTCACAGATACGCAGTATTTT.

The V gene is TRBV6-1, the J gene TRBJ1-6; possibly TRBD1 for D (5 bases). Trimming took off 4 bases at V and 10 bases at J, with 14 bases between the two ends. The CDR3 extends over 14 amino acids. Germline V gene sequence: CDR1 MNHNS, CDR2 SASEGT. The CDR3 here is CASSGGVIGSPLHF. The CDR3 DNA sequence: TGTGCCAGCAGTGGGGGGGTCATCGGGTCACCCCTCCACTTT.

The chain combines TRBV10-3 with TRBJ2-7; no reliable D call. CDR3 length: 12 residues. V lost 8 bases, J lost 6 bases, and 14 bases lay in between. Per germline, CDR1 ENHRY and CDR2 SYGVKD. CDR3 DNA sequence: TGTGCCATCTCGATAGGGTCGGGCGAGCAGTACTTC. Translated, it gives CAISIGSGEQYF.

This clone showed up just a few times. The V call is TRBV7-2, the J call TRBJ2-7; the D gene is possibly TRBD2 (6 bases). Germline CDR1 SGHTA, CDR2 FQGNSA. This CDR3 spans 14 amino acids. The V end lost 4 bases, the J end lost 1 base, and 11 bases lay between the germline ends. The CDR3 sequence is CASSSGGTSYEQYF. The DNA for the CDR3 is TGTGCCAGCAGCTCCGGGGGAACATCCTACGAGCAGTACTTC.

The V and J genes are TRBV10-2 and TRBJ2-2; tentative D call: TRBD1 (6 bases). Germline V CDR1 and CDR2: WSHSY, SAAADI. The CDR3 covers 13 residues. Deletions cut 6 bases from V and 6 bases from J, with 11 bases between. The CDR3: CASRLQGSGELFF. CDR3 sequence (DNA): TGCGCCAGCAGACTACAGGGATCCGGGGAGCTGTTTTTT.

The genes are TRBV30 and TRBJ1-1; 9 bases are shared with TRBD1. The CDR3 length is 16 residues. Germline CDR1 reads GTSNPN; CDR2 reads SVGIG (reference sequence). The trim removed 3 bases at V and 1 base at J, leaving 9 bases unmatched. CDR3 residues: CAWRLQGATGNTEAFF. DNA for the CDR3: TGTGCCTGGAGACTACAGGGGGCCACGGGGAACACTGAAGCTTTCTTT.

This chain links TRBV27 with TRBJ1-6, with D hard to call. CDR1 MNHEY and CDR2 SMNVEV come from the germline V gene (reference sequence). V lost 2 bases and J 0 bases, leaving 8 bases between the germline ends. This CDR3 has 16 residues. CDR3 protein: CASSLTPSSYNSPLHF. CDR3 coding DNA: TGTGCCAGCAGTTTAACCCCTTCCTCCTATAATTCACCCCTCCACTTT.

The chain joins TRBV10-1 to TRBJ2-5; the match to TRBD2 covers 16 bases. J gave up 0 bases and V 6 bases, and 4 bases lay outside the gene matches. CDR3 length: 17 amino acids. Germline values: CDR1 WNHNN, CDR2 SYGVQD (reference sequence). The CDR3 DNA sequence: TGCGCCAGCAGCCCGGGACTAGCGGGGGGGTACCAAGAGACCCAGTACTTC. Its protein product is CASSPGLAGGYQETQYF.

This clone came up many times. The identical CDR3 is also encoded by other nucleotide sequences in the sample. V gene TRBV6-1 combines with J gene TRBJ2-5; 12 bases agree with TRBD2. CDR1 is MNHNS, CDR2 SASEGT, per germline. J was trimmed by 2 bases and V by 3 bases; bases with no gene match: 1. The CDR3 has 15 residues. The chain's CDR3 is CASSELAGGQETQYF. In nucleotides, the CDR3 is TGTGCCAGCAGTGAGCTAGCGGGAGGGCAAGAGACCCAGTACTTC.

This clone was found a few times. As DNA, the CDR3 is TGCGCCAGCAGCTTGGCTAGGGACCAGACCCAGTACTTC. It codes for CASSLARDQTQYF. The chain recombines TRBV5-1 with TRBJ2-5; either TRBD1 or TRBD2 may fit D (5 bases each). Trimming shortened V by 0 bases and J by 6 bases, and 9 bases separated the two germline ends. This CDR3 is 13 amino acids long. Germline loops: CDR1 SGHRS, CDR2 YFSETQ.

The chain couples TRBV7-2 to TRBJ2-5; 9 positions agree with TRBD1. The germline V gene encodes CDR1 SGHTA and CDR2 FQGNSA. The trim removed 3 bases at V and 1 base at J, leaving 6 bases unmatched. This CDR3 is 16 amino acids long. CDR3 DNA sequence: TGTGCCAGCAGCTTGCGACAGGGGGGGTTCCAAGAGACCCAGTACTTC. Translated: CASSLRQGGFQETQYF.

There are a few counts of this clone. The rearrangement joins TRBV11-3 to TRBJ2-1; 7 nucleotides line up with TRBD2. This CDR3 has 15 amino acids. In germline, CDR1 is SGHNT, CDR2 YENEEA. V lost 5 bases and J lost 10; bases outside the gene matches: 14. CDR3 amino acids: CASSLQGGGSEEQFF. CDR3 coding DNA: TGTGCCAGCAGCCTTCAGGGCGGGGGATCGGAAGAGCAGTTCTTC.

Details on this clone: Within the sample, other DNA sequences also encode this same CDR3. The CDR3 protein is CASSFTGDSYEQYF. The CDR3, as DNA: TGCGCCAGCAGCTTTACCGGGGACTCCTACGAGCAGTACTTC. The chain has TRBV5-1 and TRBJ2-7, with a tentative D call TRBD2 (5 bases). Germline V gene lookup returns CDR1 SGHRS and CDR2 YFSETQ. V lost 2 bases to trimming and J lost 0 bases, with 9 bases between them. The CDR3 contains 14 residues.

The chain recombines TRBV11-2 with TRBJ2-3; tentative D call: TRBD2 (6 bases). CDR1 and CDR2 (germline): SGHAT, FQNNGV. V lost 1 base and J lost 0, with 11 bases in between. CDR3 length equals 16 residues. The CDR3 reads CASSLGFAGSTDTQYF. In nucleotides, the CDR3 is TGTGCCAGCAGCTTAGGTTTCGCGGGAAGCACAGATACGCAGTATTTT.

This CDR3 reads CASSPLGVTQYF. In DNA, the CDR3 is TGTGCCAGCAGTCCCCTAGGGGTTACGCAGTATTTT. The V call is TRBV27, the J call TRBJ2-3; weak D call: TRBD1 (5 bases). Trimming left V 5 bases short and J 8 bases short, with 11 bases between. From germline, CDR1 is MNHEY and CDR2 SMNVEV (reference sequence). The CDR3 runs to 12 residues.

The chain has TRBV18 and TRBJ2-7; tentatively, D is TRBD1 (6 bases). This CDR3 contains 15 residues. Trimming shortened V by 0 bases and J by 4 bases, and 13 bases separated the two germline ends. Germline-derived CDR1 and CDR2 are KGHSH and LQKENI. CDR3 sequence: CASSPPSQGSYEQYF. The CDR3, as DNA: TGTGCCAGCTCACCACCTAGTCAGGGGTCATACGAGCAGTACTTC. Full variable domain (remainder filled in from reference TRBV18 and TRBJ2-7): NAGVMQNPRHLVRRRGQEARLRCSPMKGHSHVYWYRQLPEEGLKFMVYLQKENIIDESGMPKERFSAEFPKEGPSILRIQQVVRGDSAAYFCASSPPSQGSYEQYFGPGTRLTVT.

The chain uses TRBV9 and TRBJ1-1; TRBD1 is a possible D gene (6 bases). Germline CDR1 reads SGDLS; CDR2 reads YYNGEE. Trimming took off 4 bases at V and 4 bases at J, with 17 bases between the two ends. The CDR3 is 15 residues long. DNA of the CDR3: TGTGCCAGCAGCAGAAACCCCCTGACAGGCACTGAAGCTTTCTTT. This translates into CASSRNPLTGTEAFF.

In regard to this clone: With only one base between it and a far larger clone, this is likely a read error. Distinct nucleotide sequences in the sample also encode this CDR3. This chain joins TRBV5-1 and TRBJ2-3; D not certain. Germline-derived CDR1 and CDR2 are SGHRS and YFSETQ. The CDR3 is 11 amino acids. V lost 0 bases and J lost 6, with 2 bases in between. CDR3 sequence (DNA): TGCGCCAGCAGCTTGGCCGATACGCAGTATTTT. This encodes CASSLADTQYF.

This CDR3 is CAWSLGGRGNEQFF. The CDR3 DNA reads as TGTGCCTGGAGTCTAGGAGGAAGGGGGAATGAGCAGTTCTTC. The J gene is TRBJ2-1, the V gene TRBV30; D is perhaps TRBD1 (6 bases). Per the germline V gene, CDR1 is GTSNPN and CDR2 is SVGIG (reference sequence). V was cut by 2 bases and J by 7 bases, with 15 bases left in between. The CDR3 covers 14 residues.

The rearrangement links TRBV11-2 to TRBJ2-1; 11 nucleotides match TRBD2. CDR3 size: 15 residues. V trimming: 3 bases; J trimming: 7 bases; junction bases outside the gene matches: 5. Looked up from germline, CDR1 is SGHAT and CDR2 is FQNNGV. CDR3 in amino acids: CASSFSGGARNEQFF. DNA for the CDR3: TGTGCCAGCAGCTTTAGCGGGGGGGCCAGAAATGAGCAGTTCTTC. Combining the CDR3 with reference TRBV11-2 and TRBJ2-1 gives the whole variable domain EAGVAQSPRYKIIEKRQSVAFWCNPISGHATLYWYQQILGQGPKLLIQFQNNGVVDDSQLPKDRFSAERLKGVDSTLKIQPAKLEDSAVYLCASSFSGGARNEQFFGPGTRLTVL.

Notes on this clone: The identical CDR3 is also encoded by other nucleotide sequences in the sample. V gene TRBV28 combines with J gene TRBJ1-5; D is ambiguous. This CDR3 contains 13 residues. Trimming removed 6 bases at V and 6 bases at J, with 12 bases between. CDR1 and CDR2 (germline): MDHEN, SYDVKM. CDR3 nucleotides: TGTGCCAGCAGCCTCCGAGAGGGTCAGCCCCAGCATTTT. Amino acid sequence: CASSLREGQPQHF. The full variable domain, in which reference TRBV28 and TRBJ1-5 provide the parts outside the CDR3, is DVKVTQSSRYLVKRTGEKVFLECVQDMDHENMFWYRQDPGLGLRLIYFSYDVKMKEKGDIPEGYSVSREKKERFSLILESASTNQTSMYLCASSLREGQPQHFGDGTRLSIL.